This T cell receptor (beta chain) is from a study of shared clonotypes between healthy human individuals. The CDR3 length is 13 residues. The germline V and J ends were trimmed by 4 bases and 3 bases, with 10 bases remaining between them. In germline, CDR1 is SGHRS, CDR2 YFSETQ. Points on this clone: The same CDR3 arises from other DNA sequences in this sample as well.

Here immunoSEQ multiplex PCR was the method, and the copy in TCRdb shows in-frame clones only, minus some. The sample shows approximately 2,300,000 clones, around 92% of them seen only once. The specimen sequenced was naive CD4+ T cells from PBMCs. Indicated subset: CD45RA+ positively selected. The V call is TRBV5-1, the J call TRBJ2-5; possible D gene TRBD1, 6 bases. This sequence was found in a man younger than 35 in good health. Some clones in this sample may be carry-over from other donors' samples. The CDR3, as DNA: TGCGCCAGCAGCCGCAGGGGTGAAGAGACCCAGTACTTC. Its translation: CASSRRGEETQYF.